Sequencing of this T cell receptor (beta chain) was carried out in a study of CD8 T cells in ankylosing spondylitis. General study results and limits: For ankylosing spondylitis blood, a TCR beta motif of 8 or 9 highly homologous variants appeared characteristic. Disease-linked clones reportedly concentrated significantly in matched ankylosing spondylitis synovial fluid.

Turning to this clonotype: The antigen is unknown.

Preparation of TCR beta libraries was done by quantitative 5'-RACE with molecular barcodes. TCRdb redid the calling of the 5' RACE reads with MiXCR, one entry per CDR3 protein. Of approximately 140,000 distinct CDR3 sequences listed, 15% to 20% are singletons. The germline V gene encodes CDR1 DFQATT and CDR2 SNEGSKA (reference sequence). Trimming took 5 bases from V and 6 from J; bases not matched to a gene: 7. The length of the CDR3 is 15 residues. The clonotype was recovered from a male donor with ankylosing spondylitis. Source material: blood, either unsorted or a sorted T cell fraction (not recorded which). The chain employs TRBV20-1 and TRBJ2-3; 14 bases are shared with TRBD2. The CDR3 DNA sequence: TGCAGTGCTTTTACCGGGACTAGCGGGAGTGATACGCAGTATTTT. This gives the protein CSAFTGTSGSDTQYF.